These 21 T cell receptor beta chains share one sample of origin, sequenced in a study of T cell repertoires in ileal Crohn's disease. Time point specified: neoterminal ileum biopsy at postoperative endoscopy, about 6 months after surgery. Profiling relied on immunoSEQ multiplex PCR, and the TCRdb table lists in-frame clones only, not all of them. The sample carries some 60,000 clones, 85% to 90% recorded once. The source material was ileal tissue. The receptors were gathered from an adult with Crohn's disease.

The CDR3, as DNA: TGCAGCGTTGTCTCGGACAGGTCGAACACCGGGGAGCTGTTTTTT. Translating gives CSVVSDRSNTGELFF. The rearrangement joins TRBV29-1 to TRBJ2-2, with 7 bases that match TRBD1. Per the germline V gene, CDR1 is SQVTM and CDR2 is ANQGSEA. This CDR3 has 15 amino acids. V shed 4 bases and J 0 bases; nucleotides not matched to a gene: 5.

J is TRBJ1-4 and V is TRBV5-1; unclear D gene. V dropped 1 base and J dropped 7 bases, with 11 bases sitting between them. CDR3 length: 14 residues. Germline V gene lookup returns CDR1 SGHRS and CDR2 YFSETQ. In nucleotides, the CDR3 is TGCGCCAGCAGCTTGCCCGGGGTTGGTGAAAAACTGTTTTTT. Amino acids: CASSLPGVGEKLFF.

This chain uses TRBV2 with TRBJ1-5, with D maybe TRBD1 (5 bases). V dropped 6 bases and J dropped 2 bases, with 11 bases sitting between them. The CDR3 consists of 14 residues. Per germline, CDR1 SNHLY and CDR2 FYNNEI. CDR3 loop: CASRLDSGNQPQHF. The CDR3 DNA reads as TGTGCCAGCAGGTTAGACAGTGGCAATCAGCCCCAGCATTTT.

The gene calls are TRBV7-9 and TRBJ2-7, with TRBD2 as a possible D gene (6 bases). The CDR3 has 13 amino acids. Trimming removed 5 bases at V and 2 bases at J, with 10 bases between. Germline V gives CDR1 SEHNR, CDR2 FQNEAQ (reference sequence). The CDR3 loop reads CASSPGVTYEQYF. As DNA, the CDR3 is TGTGCCAGCAGCCCGGGAGTAACCTACGAGCAGTACTTC.

The V and J genes are TRBV7-9 and TRBJ1-3, with TRBD1 identical over 7 bases. Trimming at V came to 11 bases and at J to 0 bases, leaving 4 bases not matched to a gene. The germline gives CDR1 SEHNR, CDR2 FQNEAQ (reference sequence). This CDR3 is 13 amino acids long. The CDR3 DNA reads TGTGCCTCCCGGGACAGCTCTGGAAACACCATATATTTT. This sequence encodes CASRDSSGNTIYF.

As for this clone: The junction does not match germline at one end; this may be a read error. The rearrangement uses TRBV7-7 and TRBJ2-7; a weak D match, TRBD1 (5 bases). The CDR3 covers 15 residues. The V gene's germline CDR1 is SSHAT and CDR2 FNYEAQ (reference sequence). CDR3 sequence: CASSLGSDSSYEQYF. Written as DNA, the CDR3 is TGTGCTAGCAGCTTAGGCTCCGACAGCTCCTACGAGCAGTACTTC.

This chain uses TRBV19 with TRBJ1-5; weak D call: TRBD1 (6 bases). V shed 3 bases and J shed 2 bases, with 11 bases lying between them. Germline V CDR1 and CDR2: LNHDA, SQIVND (reference sequence). This CDR3 is 15 amino acids long. CDR3 loop: CASSIRGRGNQPQHF. The DNA of the CDR3 is TGTGCCAGTAGTATCAGGGGAAGGGGCAATCAGCCCCAGCATTTT.

The gene calls are TRBV5-1 and TRBJ1-2; D uncertain. The V and J ends lost 4 bases and 6 bases respectively, with 19 bases between them. CDR1 and CDR2 from the germline V gene are SGHRS and YFSETQ. The CDR3 runs 15 residues. This CDR3 is CASSPGHYTGDGYTF. The CDR3 DNA reads as TGCGCCAGCAGCCCCGGCCACTATACTGGAGATGGCTACACCTTC.

V usage is TRBV19 and J usage is TRBJ2-3; 7 bases agree with TRBD2. Germline loops: CDR1 LNHDA, CDR2 SQIVND (reference sequence). The trim removed 0 bases at V and 3 bases at J, leaving 3 bases unmatched. This CDR3 is built from 15 residues. CDR3 sequence: CASSIEGGRTDTQYF. The DNA for the CDR3 is TGTGCCAGTAGTATAGAGGGCGGGAGAACAGATACGCAGTATTTT.

The chain employs TRBV10-3 and TRBJ1-5, with 7 positions matching TRBD1. Germline V gene sequence: CDR1 ENHRY, CDR2 SYGVKD. Losses at the gene ends were 8 bases for V and 4 bases for J; bases not matched to a gene: 8. This CDR3 has 14 amino acids. CDR3 in amino acids: CAIADRAENQPQHF. DNA for the CDR3: TGTGCCATCGCCGACAGGGCTGAAAATCAGCCCCAGCATTTT.

The genes are TRBV6-5 and TRBJ1-5; D gene uncertain. The CDR3 spans 13 residues. Between the trimmed V and J ends, which lost 0 bases and 6 bases, there was a span of 6 bases. Germline CDR1 reads MNHEY; CDR2 reads SVGAGI. CDR3 bases: TGTGCCAGCAGTTACTCCCGGGGTCAGCCCCAGCATTTT. Residues: CASSYSRGQPQHF.

The CDR3 is CASSVLAPSYNEQFF. Here the CDR3 DNA reads TGTGCCAGCAGCGTGCTAGCGCCTTCCTACAATGAGCAGTTCTTC. The gene calls are TRBV5-6 and TRBJ2-1; a possible D gene is TRBD2 (6 bases). Germline CDR1 is SGHDT and CDR2 is YYEEEE. The CDR3 has 15 amino acids. V lost 4 bases and J 1 base, leaving 12 bases between the germline ends. Filled out from reference TRBV5-6 and TRBJ2-1, the complete variable domain reads DAGVTQSPTHLIKTRGQQVTLRCSPKSGHDTVSWYQQALGQGPQFIFQYYEEEERQRGNFPDRFSGHQFPNYSSELNVNALLLGDSALYLCASSVLAPSYNEQFFGPGTRLTVL.

The rearrangement uses TRBV19 and TRBJ1-5; no firm D call. The CDR3 runs 13 residues. Germline-derived CDR1 and CDR2 are LNHDA and SQIVND (reference sequence). The CDR3 reads CAGAEASNQPQHF. CDR3 nucleotides: TGTGCTGGCGCGGAGGCGAGCAATCAGCCCCAGCATTTT.

This clone occurred a few times. This chain connects TRBV5-1 to TRBJ1-1; unclear D gene. The V gene lost 3 bases and the J gene lost 1 base, with 7 bases spanning the gap. The CDR3 sequence is 13 residues long. CDR1 is SGHRS and CDR2 is YFSETQ in the germline V gene. The CDR3 nucleotides read TGCGCCAGCAGCTCACCGGGGAACACTGAAGCTTTCTTT. This codes for CASSSPGNTEAFF.

CDR3 DNA sequence: TGTGCCAGTGCTCCAATTAAACCAGGGGGGTACCAAGAGACCCAGTACTTC. Residues: CASAPIKPGGYQETQYF. The chain employs TRBV19 and TRBJ2-5; maybe TRBD1 (7 bases). V lost 8 bases, J lost 0 bases, and 22 bases lay in between. Germline CDR1 and CDR2: LNHDA and SQIVND (reference sequence). The CDR3 totals 17 residues.

The V call is TRBV19, the J call TRBJ2-7; possibly TRBD1 for D (5 bases). Germline lookup yields CDR1 LNHDA and CDR2 SQIVND (reference sequence). CDR3 size: 14 residues. Deletions cut 5 bases from V and 0 bases from J, with 11 bases between. The CDR3 region is CASSWSTASYEQYF. CDR3 coding DNA: TGTGCCAGTAGTTGGTCGACAGCCTCCTACGAGCAGTACTTC.

The chain combines TRBV6-1 with TRBJ2-7, with 7 bases matching TRBD1. V shed 3 bases, J shed 4 bases, and the junction held 3 bases outside the gene matches. The CDR3 runs 13 residues. The germline V gene encodes CDR1 MNHNS and CDR2 SASEGT. The CDR3 here is CASSDGDSYEQYV. The CDR3 coding sequence is TGTGCCAGCAGTGATGGGGACAGTTACGAGCAGTACGTC.

The gene calls are TRBV18 and TRBJ2-2; TRBD2 matches 12 bases. Unmatched junction bases numbered 6, after V lost 4 bases and J lost 3 bases. The CDR3 runs to 17 residues. CDR1 is KGHSH and CDR2 is LQKENI in the germline V gene. The CDR3 DNA reads TGTGCCAGCTCACTGATGGGACTAGCGGGTGACACCGGGGAGCTGTTTTTT. As protein: CASSLMGLAGDTGELFF. The full variable domain, with the rest looked up from reference TRBV18 and TRBJ2-2, is NAGVMQNPRHLVRRRGQEARLRCSPMKGHSHVYWYRQLPEEGLKFMVYLQKENIIDESGMPKERFSAEFPKEGPSILRIQQVVRGDSAAYFCASSLMGLAGDTGELFFGEGSRLTVL.

The genes are TRBV29-1 and TRBJ2-5, with D perhaps TRBD2 (5 bases). The CDR3 totals 14 residues. Germline lookup yields CDR1 SQVTM and CDR2 ANQGSEA. The V gene lost 6 bases and the J gene lost 5 bases, with 19 bases spanning the gap. The CDR3: CSVDRSRTVETQYF. The CDR3 DNA is TGCAGCGTCGATAGATCCAGGACTGTGGAGACCCAGTACTTC.

V gene TRBV7-8 combines with J gene TRBJ2-7, with 7 bases identical to TRBD1. This CDR3 has 16 amino acids. The J segment lost 5 bases and the V segment lost 0 bases, leaving 10 bases of the junction unmatched. Germline V gene lookup returns CDR1 SGHVS and CDR2 FQNEAQ. The CDR3 nucleotides are TGTGCCAGCAGCTTAGCGCAGGGGGTTACCGTCCACGAGCAGTACGTC. This encodes CASSLAQGVTVHEQYV.

The chain joins TRBV6-1 to TRBJ1-3; D is unclear. With 5 bases removed from V and 4 bases from J, the gap between germline ends came to 9 bases. The CDR3 covers 13 residues. Germline values: CDR1 MNHNS, CDR2 SASEGT. CDR3 in amino acids: CASSSNSGNTIYF. Here the CDR3 DNA reads TGTGCCAGCAGTTCCAACTCGGGAAACACCATATATTTT.